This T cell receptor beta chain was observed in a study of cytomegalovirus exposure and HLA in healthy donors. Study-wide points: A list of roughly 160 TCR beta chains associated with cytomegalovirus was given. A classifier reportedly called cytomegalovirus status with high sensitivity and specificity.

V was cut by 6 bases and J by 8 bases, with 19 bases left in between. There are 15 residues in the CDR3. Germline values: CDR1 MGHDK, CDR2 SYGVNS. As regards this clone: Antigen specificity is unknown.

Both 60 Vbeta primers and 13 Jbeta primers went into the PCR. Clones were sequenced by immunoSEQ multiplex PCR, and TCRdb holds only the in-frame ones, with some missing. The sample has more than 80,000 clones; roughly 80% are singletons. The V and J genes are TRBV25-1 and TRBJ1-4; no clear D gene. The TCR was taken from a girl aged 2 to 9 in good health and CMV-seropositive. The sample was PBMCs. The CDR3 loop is CASSPWVGSGEKLFF. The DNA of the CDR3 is TGTGCCAGCAGCCCATGGGTAGGGTCGGGAGAAAAACTGTTTTTT.